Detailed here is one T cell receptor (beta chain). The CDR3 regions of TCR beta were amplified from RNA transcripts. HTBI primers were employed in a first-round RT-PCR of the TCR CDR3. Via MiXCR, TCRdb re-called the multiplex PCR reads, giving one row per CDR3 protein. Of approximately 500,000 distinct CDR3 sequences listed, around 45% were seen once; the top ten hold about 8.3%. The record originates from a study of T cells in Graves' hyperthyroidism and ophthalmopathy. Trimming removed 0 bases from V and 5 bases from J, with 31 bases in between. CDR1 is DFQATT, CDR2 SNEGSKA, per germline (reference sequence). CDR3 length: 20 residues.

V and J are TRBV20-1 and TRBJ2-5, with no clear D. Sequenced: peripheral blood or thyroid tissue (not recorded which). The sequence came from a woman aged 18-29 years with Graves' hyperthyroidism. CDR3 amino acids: CSARDLFPPPRLRESETQYF. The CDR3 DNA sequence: TGCAGTGCTAGAGATCTCTTCCCCCCCCCCCGACTTAGAGAGTCGGAGACCCAGTACTTC.